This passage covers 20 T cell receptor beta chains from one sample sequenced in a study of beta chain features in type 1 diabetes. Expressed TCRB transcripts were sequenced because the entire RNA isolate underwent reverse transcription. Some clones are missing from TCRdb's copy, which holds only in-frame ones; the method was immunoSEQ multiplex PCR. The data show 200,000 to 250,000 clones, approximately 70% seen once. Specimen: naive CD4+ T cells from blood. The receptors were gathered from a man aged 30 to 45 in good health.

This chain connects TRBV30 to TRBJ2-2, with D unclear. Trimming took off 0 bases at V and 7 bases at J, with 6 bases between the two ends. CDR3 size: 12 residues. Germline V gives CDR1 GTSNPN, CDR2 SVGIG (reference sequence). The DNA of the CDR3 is TGTGCCTGGAGTGTACCTGTCGGGGAGCTGTTTTTT. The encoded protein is CAWSVPVGELFF.

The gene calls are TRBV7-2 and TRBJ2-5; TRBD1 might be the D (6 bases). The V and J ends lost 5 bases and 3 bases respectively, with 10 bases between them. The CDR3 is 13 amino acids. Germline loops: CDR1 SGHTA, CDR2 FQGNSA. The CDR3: CASSPGTKETQYF. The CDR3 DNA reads TGTGCCAGCAGCCCCGGGACAAAAGAGACCCAGTACTTC.

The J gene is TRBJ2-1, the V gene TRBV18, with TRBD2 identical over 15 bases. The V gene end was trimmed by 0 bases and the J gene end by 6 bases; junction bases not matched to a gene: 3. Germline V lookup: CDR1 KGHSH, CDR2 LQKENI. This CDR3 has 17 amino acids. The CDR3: CASSPPGLAGGVNEQFF. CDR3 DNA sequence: TGTGCCAGCTCACCACCAGGACTAGCGGGAGGGGTCAATGAGCAGTTCTTC.

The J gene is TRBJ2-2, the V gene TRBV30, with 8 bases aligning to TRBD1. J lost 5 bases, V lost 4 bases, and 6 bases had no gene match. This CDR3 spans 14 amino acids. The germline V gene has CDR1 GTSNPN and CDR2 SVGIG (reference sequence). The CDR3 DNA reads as TGTGCCTGGACCCGGGACAGGAGTACCGGGGAGCTGTTTTTT. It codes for CAWTRDRSTGELFF.

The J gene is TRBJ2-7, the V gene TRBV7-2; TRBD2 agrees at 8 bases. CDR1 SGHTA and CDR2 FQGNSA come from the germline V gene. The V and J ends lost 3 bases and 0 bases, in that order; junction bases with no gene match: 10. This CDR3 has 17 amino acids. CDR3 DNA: TGTGCCAGCAGCTTCGGGAGGAGCGGGGGTTCCTCCTACGAGCAGTACTTC. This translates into CASSFGRSGGSSYEQYF.

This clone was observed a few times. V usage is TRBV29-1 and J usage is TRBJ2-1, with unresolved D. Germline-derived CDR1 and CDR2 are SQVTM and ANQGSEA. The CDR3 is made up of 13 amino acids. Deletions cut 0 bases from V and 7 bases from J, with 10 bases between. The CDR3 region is CSVEDHAGNEQFF. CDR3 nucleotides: TGCAGCGTTGAAGATCATGCAGGAAATGAGCAGTTCTTC.

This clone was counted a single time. The CDR3 sequence is CSVGEDTQYF. CDR3 coding DNA: TGCAGCGTTGGGGAGGATACGCAGTATTTT. The chain is built from TRBV29-1 and TRBJ2-3; perhaps TRBD2 as D (5 bases). Trimming shortened V by 4 bases and J by 6 bases, and 5 bases separated the two germline ends. CDR3 length: 10 amino acids. Germline V gene sequence: CDR1 SQVTM, CDR2 ANQGSEA.

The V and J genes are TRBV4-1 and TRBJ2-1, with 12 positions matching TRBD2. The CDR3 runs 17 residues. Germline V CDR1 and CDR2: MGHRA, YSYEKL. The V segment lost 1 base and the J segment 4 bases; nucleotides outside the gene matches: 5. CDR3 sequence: CASSQGLAGDRYNEQFF. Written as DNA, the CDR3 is TGCGCCAGCAGCCAAGGACTAGCGGGAGATAGGTACAATGAGCAGTTCTTC.

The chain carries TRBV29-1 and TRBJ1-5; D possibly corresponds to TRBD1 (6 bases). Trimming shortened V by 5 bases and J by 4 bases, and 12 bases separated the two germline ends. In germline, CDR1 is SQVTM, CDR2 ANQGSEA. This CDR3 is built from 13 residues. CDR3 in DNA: TGCAGCGTTAGCGGGGGGCAGAATCAGCCCCAGCATTTT. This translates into CSVSGGQNQPQHF.

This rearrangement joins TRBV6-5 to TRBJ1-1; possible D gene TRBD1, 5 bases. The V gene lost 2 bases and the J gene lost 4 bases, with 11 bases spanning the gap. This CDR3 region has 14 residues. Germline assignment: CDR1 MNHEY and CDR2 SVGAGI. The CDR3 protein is CASSYELGRTEAFF. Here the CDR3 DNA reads TGTGCCAGCAGTTACGAATTGGGACGCACTGAAGCTTTCTTT.

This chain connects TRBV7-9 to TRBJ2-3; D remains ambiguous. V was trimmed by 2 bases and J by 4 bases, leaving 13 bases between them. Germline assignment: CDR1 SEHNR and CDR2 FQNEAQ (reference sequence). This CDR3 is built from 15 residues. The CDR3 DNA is TGTGCCAGCAGCTTATCGCGCCTGCGTGCAGATACGCAGTATTTT. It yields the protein CASSLSRLRADTQYF.

The CDR3 loop reads CSVEVWKFTGALAKNIQYF. The DNA for the CDR3 is TGCAGCGTTGAGGTTTGGAAATTTACAGGAGCCCTAGCCAAAAACATTCAGTACTTC. The rearrangement joins TRBV29-1 to TRBJ2-4, with D perhaps matching TRBD1 (5 bases). The V and J ends lost 3 bases and 0 bases respectively, with 24 bases between them. The germline V gene encodes CDR1 SQVTM and CDR2 ANQGSEA. The CDR3 is 19 amino acids.

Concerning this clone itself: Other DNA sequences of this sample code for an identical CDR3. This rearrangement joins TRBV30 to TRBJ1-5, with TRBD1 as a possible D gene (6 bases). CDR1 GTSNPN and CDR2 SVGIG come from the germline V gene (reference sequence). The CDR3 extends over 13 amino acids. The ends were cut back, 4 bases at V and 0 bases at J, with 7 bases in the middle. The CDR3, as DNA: TGTGCCTGGAACAGGGATAGCAATCAGCCCCAGCATTTT. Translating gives CAWNRDSNQPQHF.

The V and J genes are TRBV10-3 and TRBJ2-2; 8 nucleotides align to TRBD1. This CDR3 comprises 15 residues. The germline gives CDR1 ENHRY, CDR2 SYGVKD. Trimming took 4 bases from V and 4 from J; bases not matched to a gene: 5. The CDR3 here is CAISGGQGGTGELFF. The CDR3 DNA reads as TGTGCCATCAGTGGCGGACAGGGCGGCACCGGGGAGCTGTTTTTT.

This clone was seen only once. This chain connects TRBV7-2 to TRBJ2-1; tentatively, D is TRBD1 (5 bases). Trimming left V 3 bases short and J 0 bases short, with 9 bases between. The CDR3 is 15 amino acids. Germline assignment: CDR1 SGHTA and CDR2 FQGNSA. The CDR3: CASSFFDSSYNEQFF. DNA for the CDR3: TGTGCCAGCAGCTTTTTCGACAGCTCCTACAATGAGCAGTTCTTC.

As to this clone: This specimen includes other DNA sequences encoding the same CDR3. This CDR3 reads CASSTRTGTDTQYF. In DNA form, the CDR3 reads TGTGCCAGCAGCACCCGGACAGGGACAGATACGCAGTATTTT. The chain employs TRBV9 and TRBJ2-3; 8 nucleotides agree with TRBD1. V trimming: 4 bases; J trimming: 3 bases; junction bases outside the gene matches: 4. CDR3 size: 14 residues. Germline CDR1 is SGDLS and CDR2 is YYNGEE. Drawing the rest from reference TRBV9 and TRBJ2-3, the complete variable domain is DSGVTQTPKHLITATGQRVTLRCSPRSGDLSVYWYQQSLDQGLQFLIQYYNGEERAKGNILERFSAQQFPDLHSELNLSSLELGDSALYFCASSTRTGTDTQYFGPGTRLTVL.

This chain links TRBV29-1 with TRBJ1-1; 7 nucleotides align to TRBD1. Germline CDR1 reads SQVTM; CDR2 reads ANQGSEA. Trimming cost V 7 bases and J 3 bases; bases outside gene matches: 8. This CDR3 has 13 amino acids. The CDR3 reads CSARRDSDTEAFF. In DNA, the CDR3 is TGCAGCGCCCGCCGGGACAGTGACACTGAAGCTTTCTTT.

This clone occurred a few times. CDR3 sequence: CASRILSGSETQYF. The DNA of the CDR3 is TGTGCCAGCAGAATTCTCAGCGGGAGTGAGACCCAGTACTTC. This sequence joins TRBV6-5 and TRBJ2-5; 8 nucleotides match TRBD2. Trimming cost V 6 bases and J 5 bases; bases outside gene matches: 8. The CDR3 contains 14 residues. Germline-derived CDR1 and CDR2 are MNHEY and SVGAGI.

CDR3 bases: TGTGCCAGCGCGCTACAGGGCCATCCGGCAGATACGCAGTATTTT. Its protein product is CASALQGHPADTQYF. The V and J genes are TRBV18 and TRBJ2-3; TRBD1 is a possible D gene (6 bases). Germline lookup yields CDR1 KGHSH and CDR2 LQKENI. The V gene lost 8 bases and the J gene lost 4 bases, with 19 bases spanning the gap. The CDR3 runs 15 residues. The full variable domain, its missing parts supplied by reference TRBV18 and TRBJ2-3, is NAGVMQNPRHLVRRRGQEARLRCSPMKGHSHVYWYRQLPEEGLKFMVYLQKENIIDESGMPKERFSAEFPKEGPSILRIQQVVRGDSAAYFCASALQGHPADTQYFGPGTRLTVL.

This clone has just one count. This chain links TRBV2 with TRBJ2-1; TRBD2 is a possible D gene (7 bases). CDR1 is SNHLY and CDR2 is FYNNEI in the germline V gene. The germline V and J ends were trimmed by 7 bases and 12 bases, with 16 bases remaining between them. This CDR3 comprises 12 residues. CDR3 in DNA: TGTGCCAGCACGAACGCGGGGGCAAGGCAGTTCTTC. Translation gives CASTNAGARQFF. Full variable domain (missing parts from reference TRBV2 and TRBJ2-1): EPEVTQTPSHQVTQMGQEVILRCVPISNHLYFYWYRQILGQKVEFLVSFYNNEISEKSEIFDDQFSVERPDGSNFTLKIRSTKLEDSAMYFCASTNAGARQFFGPGTRLTVL.